The 28 T cell receptor beta chains given below trace back to one sample, sequenced in a study of CD8 T cells in Susac syndrome. Random-hexamer reverse transcription was applied to about 0.45 to 1 ug RNA. TCRdb analysed the immunoSEQ multiplex PCR reads with MiXCR anew, one entry per CDR3 protein. The data contain some 150,000 distinct CDR3 sequences, 90% to 95% of them singletons. The sequenced sample consisted of CD8+ T cells from PBMCs. Every receptor here comes from a human donor in good health.

V usage is TRBV7-2 and J usage is TRBJ1-3, with D possibly matching TRBD1 (5 bases). CDR3 length equals 15 residues. Germline V gives CDR1 SGHTA, CDR2 FQGNSA. Trimming took 3 bases from V and 0 from J, leaving 9 bases between them. CDR3 amino acids: CASSLTVSSGNTIYF. The DNA for the CDR3 is TGTGCCAGCAGCTTGACAGTGAGCTCTGGAAACACCATATATTTT.

This clonotype was counted only a few times. This rearrangement joins TRBV27 to TRBJ2-3; no reliable D call. This CDR3 has 13 residues. With 3 bases removed from V and 0 bases from J, the gap between germline ends came to 4 bases. The germline V gene encodes CDR1 MNHEY and CDR2 SMNVEV (reference sequence). CDR3 region: CASSLASTDTQYF. As DNA, the CDR3 is TGTGCCAGCAGTTTGGCAAGCACAGATACGCAGTATTTT.

The rearrangement links TRBV20-1 to TRBJ2-7; TRBD2 matches at 8 bases. V lost 6 bases and J lost 7; bases outside the gene matches: 5. The CDR3 has 11 amino acids. Per the germline V gene, CDR1 is DFQATT and CDR2 is SNEGSKA (reference sequence). CDR3 sequence: CSARIAGEQYF. The CDR3 nucleotides are TGCAGTGCGAGGATAGCGGGAGAGCAGTACTTC.

Only a few counts were recorded for this clonotype. V is TRBV6-5 and J is TRBJ2-5; no firm D call. The CDR3 spans 14 residues. From germline, CDR1 is MNHEY and CDR2 SVGAGI. V lost 0 bases and J lost 7, with 12 bases in between. The CDR3 DNA follows: TGTGCCAGCAGTTACTCGGACCAGCTCGGGACCCAGTACTTC. It codes for CASSYSDQLGTQYF.

There are a few counts of this clonotype. The V gene is TRBV7-9, the J gene TRBJ2-7; 7 nucleotides align to TRBD2. CDR3 length: 15 residues. V shed 5 bases, J shed 1 base, and the junction held 8 bases outside the gene matches. CDR1 and CDR2 from the germline V gene are SEHNR and FQNEAQ (reference sequence). CDR3 region: CASSPGLISSYEQYF. CDR3 bases: TGTGCCAGCAGCCCGGGACTAATATCTTCCTACGAGCAGTACTTC.

This chain uses TRBV27 with TRBJ2-7; no definite D call. The CDR3 runs 12 residues. The V end was cut by 4 bases, the J end by 5 bases, with 9 bases between. CDR1 is MNHEY, CDR2 SMNVEV, per germline (reference sequence). DNA for the CDR3: TGTGCCAGCAGTTCCGGAATACACGAGCAGTACTTC. Its protein is CASSSGIHEQYF.

The chain couples TRBV4-3 to TRBJ2-7; TRBD2 matches at 9 bases. There are 16 residues in the CDR3. The V segment lost 1 base and the J segment 0 bases; nucleotides outside the gene matches: 4. Germline V gene data show CDR1 as LGHNA and CDR2 as YSLEER. The CDR3 coding sequence is TGCGCCAGCAGCCAAGGACTAGCGGTCCTCTCCTACGAGCAGTACTTC. Translation: CASSQGLAVLSYEQYF.

This sequence joins TRBV13 and TRBJ2-1, with 7 bases matching TRBD2. After removal of 1 base from V and 6 bases from J, the junction contained 6 bases not matched to a gene. Germline loops: CDR1 PRHDT, CDR2 FYEKMQ (reference sequence). This CDR3 comprises 15 residues. This CDR3 reads CASSLELARINEQFF. The CDR3 DNA reads TGTGCCAGCAGCTTAGAACTAGCGCGGATCAATGAGCAGTTCTTC.

The chain joins TRBV20-1 to TRBJ1-1; 10 bases agree with TRBD1. The CDR3 runs 14 residues. The J segment lost 5 bases and the V segment lost 3 bases, leaving 6 bases of the junction unmatched. Germline V gives CDR1 DFQATT, CDR2 SNEGSKA (reference sequence). CDR3 bases: TGCAGTGCTAGGAACCGGGACAGGGGTACTGAAGCTTTCTTT. It specifies CSARNRDRGTEAFF.

This clonotype was seen just once. The rearrangement links TRBV6-5 to TRBJ2-3; D assignment may be TRBD1 or TRBD2 (6 bases each). This CDR3 is 15 amino acids long. Per the germline V gene, CDR1 is MNHEY and CDR2 is SVGAGI. With 6 bases removed from V and 6 bases from J, the gap between germline ends came to 19 bases. CDR3 protein: CASSPLAGAGDTQYF. The CDR3 nucleotides read TGTGCCAGCAGCCCCCTCGCAGGGGCGGGGGATACGCAGTATTTT.

Written as DNA, the CDR3 is TGTGCCAGCAGCTTAGGTTGGCGGGAGGCAGATACGCAGTATTTT. Encoded protein: CASSLGWREADTQYF. The chain has TRBV11-2 and TRBJ2-3; 8 nucleotides match TRBD2. CDR3 length: 15 amino acids. With V trimmed by 1 base and J by 4 bases, 4 bases remained unmatched. Germline lookup yields CDR1 SGHAT and CDR2 FQNNGV.

The rearrangement links TRBV20-1 to TRBJ1-5; weak D call: TRBD1 (6 bases). CDR1 is DFQATT and CDR2 is SNEGSKA in the germline V gene (reference sequence). The CDR3 runs 14 residues. Trimming stripped 6 bases from V and 2 bases from J, with 14 bases between. The CDR3 region has the DNA TGCAGTGCAGTAGGGGGAATTGGCAATCAGCCCCAGCATTTT. Its translation is CSAVGGIGNQPQHF.

A single count supports this clonotype. The CDR3: CASSSGDREQFF. The CDR3 bases are TGTGCCAGCAGTTCCGGTGACAGGGAGCAGTTCTTC. The chain has TRBV7-9 and TRBJ2-1; D is perhaps TRBD1 (6 bases). CDR3 size: 12 residues. CDR1 and CDR2 (germline): SEHNR, FQNEAQ (reference sequence). V lost 6 bases and J 10 bases, leaving 13 bases between the germline ends.

The chain joins TRBV20-1 to TRBJ2-1; D is possibly TRBD2 (5 bases). The CDR3 runs 15 residues. CDR1 and CDR2 from the germline V gene are DFQATT and SNEGSKA (reference sequence). With 2 bases removed from V and 4 bases from J, the gap between germline ends came to 15 bases. The CDR3, as DNA: TGCAGTGCTAGATTCTTGCGGGTAGCGTACAATGAGCAGTTCTTC. Translation: CSARFLRVAYNEQFF.

This clonotype has only one observation. The rearrangement joins TRBV20-1 to TRBJ2-7; 7 bases align to TRBD2. Looked up from germline, CDR1 is DFQATT and CDR2 is SNEGSKA (reference sequence). CDR3 length equals 15 residues. The J segment lost 0 bases and the V segment lost 6 bases, leaving 11 bases of the junction unmatched. CDR3: CSACGGLEPSYEQYF. The CDR3 DNA follows: TGCAGTGCCTGCGGTGGACTAGAGCCCTCCTACGAGCAGTACTTC.

This sequence joins TRBV7-9 and TRBJ2-3, with TRBD2 matching 13 bases. The junction had 5 bases not matched to a gene; V was cut back by 5 bases and J by 6 bases. CDR3 length: 15 amino acids. The germline CDR1 and CDR2 sequences are SEHNR and FQNEAQ (reference sequence). The CDR3 DNA reads TGTGCCAGCAGCCATGTGACTAGCGGGAGGGATACGCAGTATTTT. Amino acid sequence: CASSHVTSGRDTQYF.

The V call is TRBV7-8, the J call TRBJ2-4; 9 nucleotides align to TRBD1. CDR3 length equals 15 residues. Looked up from germline, CDR1 is SGHVS and CDR2 is FQNEAQ. The ends lost 0 bases at V and 10 bases at J; junction bases unmatched: 7. DNA of the CDR3: TGTGCCAGCAGCTTAGCGCTGGGACAGGGATGGATTCAGTACTTC. Translated, it gives CASSLALGQGWIQYF.

This chain uses TRBV27 with TRBJ2-5, with D possibly being TRBD1 or TRBD2 (5 bases each). This CDR3 is built from 14 residues. Germline V CDR1 and CDR2: MNHEY, SMNVEV (reference sequence). The V end was cut by 5 bases, the J end by 2 bases, with 12 bases between. The CDR3 reads CASSPYGGQETQYF. In nucleotides, the CDR3 is TGTGCCAGCAGTCCATATGGGGGTCAAGAGACCCAGTACTTC.

V is TRBV29-1 and J is TRBJ1-2, with 9 bases lining up with TRBD1. Germline CDR1 reads SQVTM; CDR2 reads ANQGSEA. The CDR3 totals 13 residues. V gave up 5 bases and J gave up 5 bases; unmatched junction bases: 6. The CDR3 loop reads CSVSGQGGYGYTF. In nucleotides, the CDR3 is TGCAGCGTTTCGGGACAGGGAGGATATGGCTACACCTTC.

V is TRBV5-4 and J is TRBJ2-2; TRBD2 matches 8 bases. The germline V gene has CDR1 SGHNT and CDR2 YYREEE (reference sequence). Trimming at V came to 4 bases and at J to 6 bases, leaving 8 bases not matched to a gene. This CDR3 spans 15 amino acids. The CDR3, as DNA: TGTGCCAGCAGCAGCCCCGGGACTAGATCCGGGGAGCTGTTTTTT. It encodes CASSSPGTRSGELFF.

V usage is TRBV14 and J usage is TRBJ2-3; tentative D call: TRBD1 (5 bases). CDR1 is SGHDN and CDR2 is FVKESK in the germline V gene. V was cut by 4 bases and J by 6 bases, with 14 bases left in between. CDR3 length: 14 amino acids. The CDR3 region is CASSLTGTGDTQYF. The CDR3 bases are TGTGCCAGCAGCCTCACCGGTACAGGCGATACGCAGTATTTT.

The CDR3 coding sequence is TGTGCCAGCTCGGGACTAGCGGGAGGGCCTCGTTACAATGAGCAGTTCTTC. Protein product: CASSGLAGGPRYNEQFF. The V and J genes are TRBV27 and TRBJ2-1; 16 nucleotides line up with TRBD2. This CDR3 contains 17 residues. Looked up from germline, CDR1 is MNHEY and CDR2 is SMNVEV (reference sequence). The J segment lost 4 bases and the V segment lost 8 bases, leaving 8 bases of the junction unmatched.

The CDR3 spells CASSPPNSYNEQFF. The CDR3, as DNA: TGTGCCAGCTCACCACCCAACTCCTACAATGAGCAGTTCTTC. This rearrangement joins TRBV18 to TRBJ2-1, with no clear D. Between the trimmed V and J ends, which lost 0 bases and 0 bases, there was a span of 3 bases. From germline, CDR1 is KGHSH and CDR2 LQKENI. The length of the CDR3 is 14 residues.

This chain connects TRBV10-3 to TRBJ1-5, with 7 bases lining up with TRBD1. J was trimmed by 6 bases and V by 9 bases; bases with no gene match: 8. Germline V gene lookup returns CDR1 ENHRY and CDR2 SYGVKD. CDR3 size: 13 residues. The DNA for the CDR3 is TGTGCCATTCATAAGGGGGCGCGTCAGCCCCAGCATTTT. Protein product: CAIHKGARQPQHF.

The gene calls are TRBV29-1 and TRBJ1-4; D ambiguous. The CDR3 has 12 residues. Germline V gene lookup returns CDR1 SQVTM and CDR2 ANQGSEA. V dropped 5 bases and J dropped 8 bases, with 12 bases sitting between them. In DNA, the CDR3 is TGCAGCGTTTGGACCCCGGGAGAAAAACTGTTTTTT. This codes for CSVWTPGEKLFF.

This chain joins TRBV4-2 and TRBJ2-1; TRBD2 agrees at 9 bases. This CDR3 has 18 amino acids. V shed 0 bases, J shed 0 bases, and the junction held 6 bases outside the gene matches. Per the germline V gene, CDR1 is LGHNA and CDR2 is YNFKEQ. CDR3: CASSQEELAGFSYNEQFF. CDR3 DNA: TGTGCCAGCAGCCAAGAAGAACTAGCGGGTTTCTCCTACAATGAGCAGTTCTTC.

The chain recombines TRBV29-1 with TRBJ2-7, with 11 bases identical to TRBD1. The CDR3 is made up of 14 amino acids. The V and J ends lost 5 bases and 2 bases, in that order; junction bases with no gene match: 5. CDR1 is SQVTM and CDR2 is ANQGSEA in the germline V gene. This chain's CDR3 is CSVSPGQGAYEQYF. Written as DNA, the CDR3 is TGCAGCGTTTCACCGGGACAGGGGGCCTACGAGCAGTACTTC.

The chain couples TRBV20-1 to TRBJ2-1, with 9 bases that match TRBD2. V was pared by 0 bases and J by 6 bases, with 9 bases of the junction left unmatched. CDR3 size: 16 residues. Germline CDR1 and CDR2: DFQATT and SNEGSKA (reference sequence). This CDR3 is CSARDPTSGGLNEQFF. The CDR3 nucleotides are TGCAGTGCTAGAGACCCGACTAGCGGAGGTCTCAATGAGCAGTTCTTC.